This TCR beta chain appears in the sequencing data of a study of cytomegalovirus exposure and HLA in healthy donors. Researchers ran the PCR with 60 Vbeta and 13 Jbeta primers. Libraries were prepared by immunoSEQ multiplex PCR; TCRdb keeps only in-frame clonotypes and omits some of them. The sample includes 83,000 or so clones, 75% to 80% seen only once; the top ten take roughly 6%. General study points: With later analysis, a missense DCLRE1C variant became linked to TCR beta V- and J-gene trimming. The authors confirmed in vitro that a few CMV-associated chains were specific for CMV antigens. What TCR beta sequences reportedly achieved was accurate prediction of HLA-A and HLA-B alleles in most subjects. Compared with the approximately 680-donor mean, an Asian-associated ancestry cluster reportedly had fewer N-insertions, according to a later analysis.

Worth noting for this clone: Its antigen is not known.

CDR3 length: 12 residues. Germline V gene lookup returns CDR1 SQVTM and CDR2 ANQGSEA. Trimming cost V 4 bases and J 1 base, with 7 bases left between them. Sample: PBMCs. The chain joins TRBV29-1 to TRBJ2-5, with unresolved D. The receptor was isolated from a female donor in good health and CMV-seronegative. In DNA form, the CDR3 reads TGCAGCGTTGTCGCCAGCCAAGAGACCCAGTACTTC. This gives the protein CSVVASQETQYF.